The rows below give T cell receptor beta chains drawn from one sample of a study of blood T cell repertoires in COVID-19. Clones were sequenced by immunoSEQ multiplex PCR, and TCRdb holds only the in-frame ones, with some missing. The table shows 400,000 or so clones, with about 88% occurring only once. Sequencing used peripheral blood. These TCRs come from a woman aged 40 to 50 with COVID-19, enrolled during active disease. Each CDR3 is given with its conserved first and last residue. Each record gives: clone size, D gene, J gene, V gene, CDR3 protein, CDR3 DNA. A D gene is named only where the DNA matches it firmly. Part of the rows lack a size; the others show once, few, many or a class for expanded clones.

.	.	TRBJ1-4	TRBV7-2	CASSLIGRTATNEKLFF	TGTGCCAGCAGCCTGATTGGGAGGACCGCAACTAATGAAAAACTGTTTTTT
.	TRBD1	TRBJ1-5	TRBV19	CASSPRQGGPMAQPQHF	TGTGCCAGTAGTCCCCGACAGGGCGGCCCTATGGCCCAGCCCCAGCATTTT
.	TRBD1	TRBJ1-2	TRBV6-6	CASSGQGPYGYTF	TGTGCCAGCAGTGGACAGGGGCCCTATGGCTACACCTTC
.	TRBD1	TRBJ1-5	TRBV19	CASSIGRGIGVQPQHF	TGTGCCAGTAGTATAGGCAGGGGGATTGGTGTTCAGCCCCAGCATTTT
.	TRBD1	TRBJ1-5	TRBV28	CASSLLGTGYQPQHF	TGTGCCAGCAGTTTATTAGGGACAGGGTATCAGCCCCAGCATTTT
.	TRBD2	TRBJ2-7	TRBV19	CASSSSGGAAVFSYEQYF	TGTGCCAGTAGTTCTAGCGGGGGGGCCGCGGTGTTTTCCTACGAGCAGTACTTC
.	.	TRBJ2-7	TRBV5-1	CASSLAGSPHEQYF	TGCGCCAGCAGCTTGGCAGGGTCCCCTCACGAGCAGTACTTC
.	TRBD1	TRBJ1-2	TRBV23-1	CASLGQGNGYTF	TGCGCCAGCCTCGGACAGGGAAATGGCTACACCTTC
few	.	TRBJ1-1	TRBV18	CASSGQGNTEAFF	TGTGCCAGCTCAGGGCAGGGGAACACTGAAGCTTTCTTT
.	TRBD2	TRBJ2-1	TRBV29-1	CSVTGRGGINEQFF	TGCAGCGTTACGGGACGGGGGGGCATCAATGAGCAGTTCTTC
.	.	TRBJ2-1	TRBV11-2	CASSLPSVNEQFF	TGTGCCAGCAGCTTACCTAGTGTTAATGAGCAGTTCTTC
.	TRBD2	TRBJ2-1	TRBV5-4	CASSSPTSGLYNEQFF	TGTGCCAGCAGCTCCCCGACTAGCGGCCTGTACAATGAGCAGTTCTTC
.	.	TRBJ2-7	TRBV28	CASSLWEGYEQYF	TGTGCCAGCAGTTTATGGGAGGGCTACGAGCAGTACTTC
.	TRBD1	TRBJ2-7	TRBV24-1	CAASDSATGLGSYEQYF	TGTGCCGCCAGTGATTCTGCGACAGGGTTGGGCTCCTACGAGCAGTACTTC
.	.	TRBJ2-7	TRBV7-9	CASSPREWVYEQYF	TGTGCCAGCAGCCCGAGGGAGTGGGTCTACGAGCAGTACTTC
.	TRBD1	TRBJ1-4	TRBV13	CASSRGRFNEKLFF	TGTGCCAGCTCTAGGGGGCGGTTTAATGAAAAACTGTTTTTT
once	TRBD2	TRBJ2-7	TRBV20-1	CSASWREPPYEQYF	TGCAGTGCTAGTTGGCGGGAGCCCCCCTACGAGCAGTACTTC
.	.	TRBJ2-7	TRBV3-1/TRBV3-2	CASSRRQASYEQYF	TGTGCCAGCAGCCGAAGACAGGCGTCCTACGAGCAGTACTTC
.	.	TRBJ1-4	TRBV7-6	CASSDPNPSGPQGYNEKLFF	TGTGCCAGCAGCGATCCCAATCCGTCGGGGCCTCAGGGGTATAATGAAAAACTGTTTTTT
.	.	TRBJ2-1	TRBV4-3	CASSQGTVKLKQFF	TGCGCCAGCAGCCAAGGGACAGTTAAATTAAAGCAGTTCTTC
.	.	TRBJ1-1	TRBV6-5	CASSLTGTEAFF	TGTGCCAGCAGCCTAACAGGGACTGAAGCTTTCTTT
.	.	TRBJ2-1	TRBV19	CASSRKSSYNEQFF	TGTGCCAGTAGTAGAAAGAGCTCCTACAATGAGCAGTTCTTC
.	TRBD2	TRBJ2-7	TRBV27	CASSYGGGYEQYF	TGTGCCAGCAGCTACGGGGGGGGTTACGAGCAGTACTTC
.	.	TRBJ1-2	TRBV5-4	CASRGEGVGYGYTF	TGTGCCAGCAGGGGAGAGGGGGTTGGCTATGGCTACACCTTC
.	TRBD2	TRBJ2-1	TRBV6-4	CASSGTGGGGNEQFF	TGTGCCAGCAGTGGGACGGGAGGGGGAGGCAATGAGCAGTTCTTC
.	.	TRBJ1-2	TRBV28	CASSFTANYGYTF	TGTGCCAGCAGTTTCACAGCTAACTATGGCTACACCTTC
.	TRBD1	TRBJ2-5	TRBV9	CASNRQGQETQYF	TGTGCCAGCAACAGACAGGGACAAGAGACCCAGTACTTC
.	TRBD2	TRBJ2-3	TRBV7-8	CASSLFLAGVTDTQYF	TGTGCCAGCAGCTTATTCCTAGCGGGGGTGACAGATACGCAGTATTTT
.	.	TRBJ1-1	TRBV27	CASSLPPPAEAFF	TGTGCCAGCAGTTTACCCCCCCCAGCTGAAGCTTTCTTT
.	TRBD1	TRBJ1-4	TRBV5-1	CASSWQSDRMNEKLFF	TGCGCCAGCAGCTGGCAATCGGACAGGATGAATGAAAAACTGTTTTTT
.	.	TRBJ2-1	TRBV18	CASSPQNPRGDEQFF	TGTGCCAGCTCACCACAGAACCCCAGGGGGGATGAGCAGTTCTTC
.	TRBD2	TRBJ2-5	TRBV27	CASSWLAGGPGETQYF	TGTGCCAGCAGTTGGCTAGCGGGAGGGCCCGGAGAGACCCAGTACTTC
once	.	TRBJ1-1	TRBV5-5	CASSLGAGAPLAEAFF	TGTGCCAGCAGCTTGGGGGCAGGGGCCCCCTTAGCTGAAGCTTTCTTT
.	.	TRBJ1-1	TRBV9	CASSVGGREAFF	TGTGCCAGCAGCGTAGGGGGCAGAGAAGCTTTCTTT
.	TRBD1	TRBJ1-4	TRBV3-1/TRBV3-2	CASSQWTGVGGEKLFF	TGTGCCAGCAGCCAGTGGACAGGGGTTGGGGGTGAAAAACTGTTTTTT
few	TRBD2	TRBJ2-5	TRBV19	CASSIASGGVMPETQYF	TGTGCCAGTAGTATAGCCAGCGGGGGGGTCATGCCGGAGACCCAGTACTTC
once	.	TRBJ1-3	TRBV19	CASNWATARNTIYF	TGTGCCAGTAATTGGGCGACAGCGCGAAACACCATATATTTT
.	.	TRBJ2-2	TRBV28	CASSLYHTGELFF	TGTGCCAGCAGTTTATATCATACCGGGGAGCTGTTTTTT
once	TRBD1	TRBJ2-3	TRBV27	CASREWTGGADTQYF	TGTGCCAGCCGAGAGTGGACAGGGGGGGCAGATACGCAGTATTTT
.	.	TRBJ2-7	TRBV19	CASSKTGTSTYEQYF	TGTGCCAGTAGCAAAACCGGGACATCGACCTACGAGCAGTACTTC
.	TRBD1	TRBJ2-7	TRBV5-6	CASSLRPGGGTYEQYF	TGTGCCAGCAGCTTGCGTCCAGGGGGCGGCACCTACGAGCAGTACTTC
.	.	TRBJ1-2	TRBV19	CASSTPGRGSGYTF	TGTGCCAGTAGTACCCCCGGCAGGGGCAGTGGCTACACCTTC
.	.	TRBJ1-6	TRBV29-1	CSVRSDSSYNSPLHF	TGCAGCGTCAGATCGGACAGCTCCTATAATTCACCCCTCCACTTT
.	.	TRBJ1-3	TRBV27	CASSSSSGNTIYF	TGTGCCAGCAGTTCTTCCTCTGGAAACACCATATATTTT
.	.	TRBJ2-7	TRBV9	CASSAQGSHEQYF	TGTGCCAGCAGCGCGCAGGGATCCCACGAGCAGTACTTC
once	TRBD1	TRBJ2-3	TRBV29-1	CSTSQNPDRLGDTQYF	TGCAGCACCTCACAAAACCCGGACAGGTTAGGAGATACGCAGTATTTT
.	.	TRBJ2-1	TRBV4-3	CASSQDWARRHNEQFF	TGCGCCAGCAGCCAAGATTGGGCCCGGCGCCACAATGAGCAGTTCTTC
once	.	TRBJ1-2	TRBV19	CASSRRGQRGSDYGYTF	TGTGCCAGTAGTAGACGCGGGCAACGAGGTTCTGACTATGGCTACACCTTC
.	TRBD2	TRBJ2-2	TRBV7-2	CASSLLVLAGVGGELFF	TGTGCCAGCAGCTTATTAGTTCTAGCGGGGGTTGGCGGGGAGCTGTTTTTT
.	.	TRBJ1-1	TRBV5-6	CASSRWPNRPTEAFF	TGTGCCAGCAGCCGTTGGCCAAACAGGCCCACTGAAGCTTTCTTT
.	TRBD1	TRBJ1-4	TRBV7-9	CASSARQGFGEKLFF	TGTGCCAGCAGCGCGAGACAGGGTTTTGGTGAAAAACTGTTTTTT
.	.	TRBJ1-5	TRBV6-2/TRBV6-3	CASSSRQETPNNQPQHF	TGTGCCAGCAGTAGTAGACAGGAGACTCCCAACAATCAGCCCCAGCATTTT
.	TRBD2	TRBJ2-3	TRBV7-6	CASSLGASGATDTQYF	TGTGCCAGCAGCCTCGGGGCGAGCGGGGCTACAGATACGCAGTATTTT
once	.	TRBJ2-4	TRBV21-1	CATRGTVRNIQYF	TGTGCCACCAGAGGGACAGTGAGGAACATTCAGTACTTC
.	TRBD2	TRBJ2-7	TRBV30	CAYTLAAFSYEQYF	TGTGCCTACACACTAGCGGCGTTCTCCTACGAGCAGTACTTC